These 9 T cell receptor beta chains originate from one sample sequenced in a study of T-cell memory formation after mild COVID-19. Each CDR3 protein gets one entry after TCRdb re-called the 5' RACE reads with MiXCR. The sample yields roughly 350,000 distinct CDR3 sequences, roughly 15% seen once. Sequenced: PBMCs or a T cell subset sorted from them (not recorded which). The source is a man younger than 30 who had mild COVID-19 (a few samples of this study predate the infection). Cell type and time point are not known.

This rearrangement joins TRBV7-6 to TRBJ2-1; 12 nucleotides align to TRBD2. The CDR3 is 18 amino acids. The germline CDR1 and CDR2 sequences are SGHVS and FNYEAQ. The V gene end was trimmed by 4 bases and the J gene end by 1 base; junction bases not matched to a gene: 8. The CDR3 DNA is TGTGCCAGCAGCTGGGGGCCTAGCGGGGGGGAGTCCTACAATGAGCAGTTCTTC. Protein product: CASSWGPSGGESYNEQFF.

This rearrangement joins TRBV2 to TRBJ1-6; TRBD1 matches 7 bases. This CDR3 is 15 amino acids long. V dropped 5 bases and J dropped 10; count of bases not matched to a gene: 11. Germline V gene lookup returns CDR1 SNHLY and CDR2 FYNNEI. The CDR3 sequence is CASSNRGPGNSPLHF. The CDR3, as DNA: TGTGCCAGCAGTAACAGGGGTCCCGGCAACTCACCCCTCCACTTT.

CDR3 amino acids: CASRPARTGYHEQFF. The CDR3 DNA follows: TGTGCCAGCAGACCCGCCCGGACAGGGTATCATGAGCAGTTCTTC. The gene calls are TRBV7-8 and TRBJ2-1; 8 bases map to TRBD1. V was clipped by 6 bases and J by 8 bases; unmatched bases: 12. Germline loops: CDR1 SGHVS, CDR2 FQNEAQ. The CDR3 length is 15 residues.

The rearrangement joins TRBV4-2 to TRBJ2-3; 9 bases agree with TRBD1. Trimming cost V 0 bases and J 4 bases; bases outside gene matches: 5. Germline V gene sequence: CDR1 LGHNA, CDR2 YNFKEQ. This CDR3 is 16 amino acids long. The CDR3 coding sequence is TGTGCCAGCAGCCAAGATTCAAGGACAGGGGCAGATACGCAGTATTTT. This codes for CASSQDSRTGADTQYF.

This clonotype occurred a few times. For the CDR3, the DNA is TGCGCCAGCAGCTTGGATCACTTAGCTGAAGCTTTCTTT. Amino acids: CASSLDHLAEAFF. The chain combines TRBV5-1 with TRBJ1-1; no clear D. The V end was cut by 0 bases, the J end by 6 bases, with 9 bases between. The germline gives CDR1 SGHRS, CDR2 YFSETQ. The CDR3 length is 13 residues.

This clonotype was seen more than once but under ten times. This chain's CDR3 is CASGLRNNEQFF. For the CDR3, the DNA is TGTGCCAGCGGGCTGCGGAACAATGAGCAGTTCTTC. V and J are TRBV7-6 and TRBJ2-1; D is undetermined. This CDR3 is built from 12 residues. Germline V gives CDR1 SGHVS, CDR2 FNYEAQ. The V gene lost 8 bases and the J gene lost 5 bases, with 10 bases spanning the gap.

This clonotype came up many times. This chain connects TRBV7-2 to TRBJ2-1, with TRBD1 matching over 8 bases. This CDR3 comprises 12 residues. Germline CDR1 and CDR2: SGHTA and FQGNSA. Unmatched junction bases numbered 4, after V lost 8 bases and J lost 7 bases. CDR3 bases: TGTGCCAGCGGGCGGACAGGGAATGAGCAGTTCTTC. It is translated as CASGRTGNEQFF.

The CDR3 bases are TGTGCCAGCAGTTCAGATGTGGATCTCCACTTT. It is translated as CASSSDVDLHF. The chain is built from TRBV27 and TRBJ1-6; D ambiguous. The CDR3 has 11 residues. V was cut by 4 bases and J by 16 bases, with 11 bases left in between. Germline values: CDR1 MNHEY, CDR2 SMNVEV (reference sequence).

The V call is TRBV6-6, the J call TRBJ1-3; TRBD1 aligns across 9 bases. Trimming cost V 6 bases and J 1 base; bases outside gene matches: 1. Germline V gives CDR1 MNHNY, CDR2 SVGAGI (reference sequence). This CDR3 contains 14 residues. The CDR3 DNA is TGTGCCAGCAGGGGGACAGGGTCTGGAAACACCATATATTTT. Translated: CASRGTGSGNTIYF.